The clone carrying this T cell receptor (beta chain) was counted a few times. Its cognate antigen is unknown. The data were taken from a study of early T cells in non-severe SARS-CoV-2 infection. Turning to the study itself: Sequencing used unsorted whole-blood bulk RNA, so chains lack pairing. Study results and caveats: The matching step, a VDJdb search, favored anti-spike CD8 responses and missed private and CD4 specificities.

The TCR library protocol was used to attach unique molecular identifiers. These identifiers were attached to individual cDNA molecules. TCRdb re-derived calls from the 5' RACE reads in MiXCR, one entry per CDR3 protein. Of 55,000 to 70,000 distinct CDR3 sequences listed, 8% to 10% are singletons. The origin of this receptor is an adult who was a healthcare worker with PCR-confirmed SARS-CoV-2 infection or an uninfected control (not recorded which). Sequencing was carried out using whole blood.

The CDR3 nucleotides read TGTGCCAGCAGTTTCCAGGGAGCAGATGAAAAACTGTTTTTT. It encodes CASSFQGADEKLFF. The J gene is TRBJ1-4, the V gene TRBV12-3 or TRBV12-4; a possible D gene is TRBD1 (5 bases). The germline V and J ends were trimmed by 3 bases and 6 bases, with 11 bases remaining between them. CDR3 length equals 14 residues.